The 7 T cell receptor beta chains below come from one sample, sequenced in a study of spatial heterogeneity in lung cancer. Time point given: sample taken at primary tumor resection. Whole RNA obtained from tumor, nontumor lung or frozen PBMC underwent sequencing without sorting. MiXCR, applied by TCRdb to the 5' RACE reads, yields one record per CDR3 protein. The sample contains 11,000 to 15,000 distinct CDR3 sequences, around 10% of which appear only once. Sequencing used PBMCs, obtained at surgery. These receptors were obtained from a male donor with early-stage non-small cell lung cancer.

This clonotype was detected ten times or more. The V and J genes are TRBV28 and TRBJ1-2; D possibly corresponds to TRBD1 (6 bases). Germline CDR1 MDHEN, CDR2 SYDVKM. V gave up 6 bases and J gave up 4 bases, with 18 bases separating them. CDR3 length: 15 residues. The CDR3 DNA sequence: TGTGCCAGCAGCCAAATAAGGGCGGGGGCCTATGGCTACACCTTC. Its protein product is CASSQIRAGAYGYTF.

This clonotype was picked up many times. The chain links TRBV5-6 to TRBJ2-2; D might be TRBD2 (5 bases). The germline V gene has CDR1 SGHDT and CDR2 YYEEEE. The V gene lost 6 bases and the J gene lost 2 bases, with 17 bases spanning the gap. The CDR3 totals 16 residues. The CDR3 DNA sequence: TGTGCCAGCACCCGGTTAGGTGAGGGTAACACCGGGGAGCTGTTTTTT. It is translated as CASTRLGEGNTGELFF. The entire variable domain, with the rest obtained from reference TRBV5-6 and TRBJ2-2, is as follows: DAGVTQSPTHLIKTRGQQVTLRCSPKSGHDTVSWYQQALGQGPQFIFQYYEEEERQRGNFPDRFSGHQFPNYSSELNVNALLLGDSALYLCASTRLGEGNTGELFFGEGSRLTVL.

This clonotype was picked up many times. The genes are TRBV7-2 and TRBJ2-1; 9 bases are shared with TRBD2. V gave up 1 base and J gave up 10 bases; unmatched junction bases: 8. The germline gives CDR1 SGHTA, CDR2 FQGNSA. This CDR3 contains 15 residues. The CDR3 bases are TGTGCCAGCAGCTTAGGGCTAGCGGGATTAAGCGAGCAGTTCTTC. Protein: CASSLGLAGLSEQFF. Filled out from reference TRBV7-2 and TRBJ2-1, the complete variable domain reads GAGVSQSPSNKVTEKGKDVELRCDPISGHTALYWYRQSLGQGLEFLIYFQGNSAPDKSGLPSDRFSAERTGGSVSTLTIQRTQQEDSAVYLCASSLGLAGLSEQFFGPGTRLTVL.

The CDR3 reads CASSPSVVKDTGELFF. CDR3 bases: TGTGCCAGCTCACCAAGCGTTGTTAAGGACACCGGGGAGCTGTTTTTT. The chain is built from TRBV18 and TRBJ2-2, with no clear D. CDR1 and CDR2 (germline): KGHSH, LQKENI. This CDR3 comprises 16 residues. Deletions cut 2 bases from V and 3 bases from J, with 13 bases between.

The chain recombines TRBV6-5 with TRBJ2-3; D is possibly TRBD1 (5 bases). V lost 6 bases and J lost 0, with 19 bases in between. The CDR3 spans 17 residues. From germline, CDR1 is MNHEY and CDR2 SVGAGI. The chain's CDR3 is CASRTVFGPPSTDTQYF. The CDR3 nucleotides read TGTGCCAGCAGGACAGTTTTTGGACCTCCTAGCACAGATACGCAGTATTTT.

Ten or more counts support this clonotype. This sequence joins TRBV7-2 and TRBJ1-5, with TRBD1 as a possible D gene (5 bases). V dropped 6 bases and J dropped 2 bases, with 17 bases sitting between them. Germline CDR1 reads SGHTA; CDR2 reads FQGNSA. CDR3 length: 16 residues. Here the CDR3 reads CASSTGTGGGNQPQHF. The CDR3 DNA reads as TGTGCCAGCAGTACGGGTACAGGCGGGGGCAATCAGCCCCAGCATTTT.

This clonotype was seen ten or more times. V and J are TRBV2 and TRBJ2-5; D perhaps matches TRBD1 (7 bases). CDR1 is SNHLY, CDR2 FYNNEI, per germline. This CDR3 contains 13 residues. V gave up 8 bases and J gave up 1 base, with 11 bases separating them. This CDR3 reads CASGRTGQETQYF. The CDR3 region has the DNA TGTGCCAGCGGGAGGACAGGCCAAGAGACCCAGTACTTC. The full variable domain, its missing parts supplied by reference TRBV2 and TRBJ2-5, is EPEVTQTPSHQVTQMGQEVILRCVPISNHLYFYWYRQILGQKVEFLVSFYNNEISEKSEIFDDQFSVERPDGSNFTLKIRSTKLEDSAMYFCASGRTGQETQYFGPGTRLLVL.